This T cell receptor beta chain was recorded in a study of blood T cell repertoires in COVID-19. Whole-study context: There were acute and convalescent COVID-19 samples, and they came from the United States, Italy and Spain. Sample material is recorded as cDNA or gDNA derived from T cells, B-cell-depleted T cells, or PBMCs.

Original processing notes: Researchers report that nucleated cell counts were estimated from reference gene primer amplification. Some clones are missing from TCRdb's copy, which holds only in-frame ones; the method was immunoSEQ multiplex PCR. V and J calls and clone size are copied from that table; D and trimming were computed from the DNA. This sample has around 400,000 clones; around 87% occur once, and the top ten carry roughly 2%. V shed 4 bases and J shed 0 bases, with 8 bases lying between them. Germline assignment: CDR1 SGHDT and CDR2 YYEEEE. The CDR3 length is 14 residues. Seattle enrolled patients during active infection and tracked them longitudinally.

Sequenced sample: peripheral blood. This sequence joins TRBV5-6 and TRBJ1-5; D remains unclear. The TCR comes from a woman in her fifties or sixties with COVID-19, enrolled during active disease. CDR3 loop: CASSRGNSNQPQHF. The DNA of the CDR3 is TGTGCCAGCAGCCGCGGAAATAGCAATCAGCCCCAGCATTTT. Combining the CDR3 with reference TRBV5-6 and TRBJ1-5 gives the whole variable domain DAGVTQSPTHLIKTRGQQVTLRCSPKSGHDTVSWYQQALGQGPQFIFQYYEEEERQRGNFPDRFSGHQFPNYSSELNVNALLLGDSALYLCASSRGNSNQPQHFGDGTRLSIL.